These T cell receptor beta chains were read from a single sample in a study of blood T cell repertoires in COVID-19. The repertoire was sequenced with immunoSEQ multiplex PCR; TCRdb's copy has only in-frame clones and lacks some. Of 270,000 or so clones listed, approximately 86% were seen once; the top ten hold about 3%. Sequencing was performed on peripheral blood. These receptors came from a woman aged 18 to 35 with acute or convalescent COVID-19. Each CDR3 is given with its conserved first and last residue. D genes are given only for firm matches. Clone size is not always given. Where it is, it says once, few, many or a class for expanded clones.

.	TRBV13	TRBJ2-2	TRBD1	CASRDRGSTGELFF	TGTGCCAGCAGGGACAGGGGGAGCACCGGGGAGCTGTTTTTT
once	TRBV6-5	TRBJ2-2	TRBD2	CATQREGLNTGELFF	TGTGCCACCCAGCGGGAGGGCCTTAACACCGGGGAGCTGTTTTTT
.	TRBV2	TRBJ1-2	.	CASSDLLRGYGYTF	TGTGCCAGCAGTGACCTCCTCCGGGGCTATGGCTACACCTTC
.	TRBV7-6	TRBJ2-7	TRBD2	CASSPLADAYEQYF	TGTGCCAGCAGCCCACTAGCGGACGCCTACGAGCAGTACTTC
.	TRBV4-2	TRBJ1-4	.	CASSRDRTRQTTNEKLFF	TGTGCCAGCAGCCGAGATCGGACACGGCAAACAACTAATGAAAAACTGTTTTTT
.	TRBV30	TRBJ2-5	.	CAWKFDVRETQYF	TGTGCCTGGAAATTCGACGTGCGGGAGACCCAGTACTTC
.	TRBV2	TRBJ2-7	.	CASSEALFGRGSSYEQYF	TGTGCCAGCAGTGAAGCGCTATTTGGCAGGGGAAGCTCCTACGAGCAGTACTTC
.	TRBV18	TRBJ2-7	.	CASSPGTRGTYEQYF	TGTGCCAGCTCACCCGGGACGCGCGGGACTTACGAGCAGTACTTC
few	TRBV6-2/TRBV6-3	TRBJ2-2	TRBD1	CASSSGGEYTGELFF	TGTGCCAGCAGTTCAGGGGGAGAGTACACCGGGGAGCTGTTTTTT
.	TRBV7-2	TRBJ2-7	TRBD2	CASSLELGTSVSYEQYF	TGTGCCAGCAGCTTAGAGCTAGGGACTAGCGTGTCCTACGAGCAGTACTTC
.	TRBV5-1	TRBJ2-1	.	CASSLDRVSYNEQFF	TGCGCCAGCAGCTTGGACAGGGTCTCCTACAATGAGCAGTTCTTC
.	TRBV4-1	TRBJ2-7	.	CASSQGLDPYEQYF	TGCGCCAGCAGCCAAGGACTAGACCCCTACGAGCAGTACTTC
.	TRBV7-9	TRBJ2-2	TRBD1	CASSSRDRGTNTGELFF	TGTGCCAGCAGCAGCCGGGACAGGGGTACGAACACCGGGGAGCTGTTTTTT
.	TRBV30	TRBJ2-7	.	CAWSEDSYEQYF	TGTGCCTGGAGCGAGGACTCCTACGAGCAGTACTTC
once	TRBV14	TRBJ2-1	.	CASSQDVGRSYNEQFF	TGTGCCAGCAGCCAAGATGTGGGCCGGTCCTACAATGAGCAGTTCTTC
.	TRBV4-3	TRBJ2-3	TRBD2	CASSQLAGRADTQYF	TGCGCCAGCAGTCAACTAGCGGGAAGGGCAGATACGCAGTATTTT
once	TRBV6-6	TRBJ1-1	.	CASSYQGGSTEAFF	TGTGCCAGCAGTTATCAGGGCGGCAGCACTGAAGCTTTCTTT